Listed below are T cell receptor beta chains from one sample, sequenced in a study of blood T cell repertoires in COVID-19. Method: immunoSEQ multiplex PCR; TCRdb's copy keeps in-frame clones and lacks some. Of 200,000 to 250,000 clones listed, approximately 82% are singletons. Specimen: PBMCs or T cells enriched from blood (not recorded which). All receptors come from a middle-aged man who had recovered from COVID-19. Both conserved end residues are part of each CDR3. The D gene is left open where the match is weak. The size entry is marked missing in some rows and otherwise reads once, few, many or a size class.

D,size,J,length,V,CDR3,DNA
TRBD2,few,TRBJ2-2,18,TRBV12-5,CASGLFIASLAGSGELFF,TGTGCTAGTGGTTTGTTCATTGCGAGTCTAGCGGGCTCCGGGGAGCTGTTTTTT
TRBD1,-,TRBJ2-7,13,TRBV28,CASGRQGGYEQYF,TGTGCCAGCGGACGACAGGGTGGGTACGAGCAGTACTTC
-,-,TRBJ2-5,15,TRBV11-3,CASSEGVRPQETQYF,TGTGCCAGCAGCGAGGGGGTGAGACCCCAAGAGACCCAGTACTTC
-,few,TRBJ1-4,15,TRBV2,CASSEALGLHSGLFF,TGTGCCAGCAGTGAAGCGCTCGGACTCCATAGTGGACTGTTTTTT
TRBD1,-,TRBJ1-6,17,TRBV9,CASSVGAPGQGDSPLHF,TGTGCCAGCAGCGTAGGGGCTCCCGGACAGGGCGATTCACCCCTCCACTTT
TRBD2,once,TRBJ2-3,17,TRBV7-2,CASSFSSAGDASYTQYF,TGTGCCAGCAGCTTCTCCTCGGCGGGGGATGCTAGCTATACGCAGTATTTT
-,-,TRBJ2-7,12,TRBV28,CASRPFSNEQYF,TGTGCCAGCAGGCCATTTAGTAACGAGCAGTACTTC
TRBD1,once,TRBJ2-7,14,TRBV5-4,CASSYRGSSYEQYF,TGTGCCAGCAGCTACAGGGGCAGCTCCTACGAGCAGTACTTC
TRBD2,once,TRBJ2-1,15,TRBV5-1,CASSFSGGTYNEQFF,TGCGCCAGCAGCTTTAGCGGGGGGACCTACAATGAGCAGTTCTTC
TRBD1,once,TRBJ1-2,15,TRBV6-5,CASSYTRDRGSGYTF,TGTGCCAGCAGTTACACCCGGGACAGAGGAAGTGGCTACACCTTC
TRBD1,-,TRBJ1-5,16,TRBV19,CASSAWTGRAGQPQHF,TGTGCCAGTAGTGCATGGACAGGGAGAGCGGGACAGCCCCAGCATTTT
TRBD1,-,TRBJ1-2,16,TRBV5-1,CASRVYPGDSNYGYTF,TGCGCCAGCAGGGTGTATCCCGGGGACAGCAACTATGGCTACACCTTC
-,-,TRBJ1-5,16,TRBV5-8,CASSLALGAKNQPQHF,TGTGCCAGCAGCTTGGCTCTAGGGGCGAAGAATCAGCCCCAGCATTTT
-,-,TRBJ1-5,15,TRBV25-1,CASSEVGVSNQPQHF,TGTGCCAGCAGTGAAGTCGGGGTTAGCAATCAGCCCCAGCATTTT
-,-,TRBJ1-5,14,TRBV13,CASSPGYSNQPQHF,TGTGCCAGCAGCCCGGGATATAGCAATCAGCCCCAGCATTTT
TRBD2,-,TRBJ2-1,14,TRBV2,CASGEGISYNEQFF,TGTGCCAGCGGGGAGGGGATCTCCTACAATGAGCAGTTCTTC
TRBD1,-,TRBJ1-3,17,TRBV28,CASSSYYLQGGGNTIYF,TGTGCCAGCAGTTCGTACTATTTACAGGGGGGCGGAAACACCATATATTTT
-,once,TRBJ1-1,13,TRBV7-9,CASSNEGRTEAFF,TGTGCCAGCAGCAACGAGGGGAGGACTGAAGCTTTCTTT
-,-,TRBJ1-1,14,TRBV7-2,CASSRLVGAPGAFF,TGTGCCAGCAGCCGTCTGGTAGGGGCGCCGGGAGCTTTCTTT
TRBD2,-,TRBJ2-2,16,TRBV7-2,CASSFRGRGNTGELFF,TGTGCCAGCAGCTTCCGGGGGAGGGGGAACACCGGGGAGCTGTTTTTT
TRBD2,-,TRBJ2-3,16,TRBV9,CASSSTSGGLTDTQYF,TGTGCCAGCAGCTCTACTAGCGGGGGGTTGACAGATACGCAGTATTTT
-,-,TRBJ2-2,13,TRBV15,CATSTTLYGELFF,TGTGCCACCAGCACCACGCTCTACGGGGAGCTGTTTTTT
-,-,TRBJ2-3,17,TRBV4-1,CASSQESSGDYTDTQYF,TGCGCCAGCAGCCAAGAGTCATCCGGGGATTACACAGATACGCAGTATTTT
TRBD1,-,TRBJ1-2,16,TRBV7-2,CASSLVRTTGAGGYTF,TGTGCCAGCAGCTTAGTCCGAACGACAGGGGCGGGGGGCTACACCTTC
-,-,TRBJ2-6,16,TRBV3-1/TRBV3-2,CASSHRTATGANVLTF,TGTGCCAGCAGCCATAGGACAGCAACAGGGGCCAACGTCCTGACTTTC
TRBD1,-,TRBJ2-7,14,TRBV7-9,CASSSLRQGAEQYF,TGTGCCAGCAGCTCCCTTAGACAGGGGGCGGAGCAGTACTTC
-,-,TRBJ1-4,15,TRBV5-6,CASSSQGLSGEKLFF,TGTGCCAGCAGCTCCCAGGGCCTCTCGGGTGAAAAACTGTTTTTT
-,-,TRBJ1-5,13,TRBV2,CASSDSGGQPQHF,TGTGCCAGCAGTGACAGCGGAGGTCAGCCCCAGCATTTT
-,-,TRBJ1-4,15,TRBV27,CASSFLAQLNEKLFF,TGTGCCAGCAGTTTTCTGGCACAGCTTAATGAAAAACTGTTTTTT
-,-,TRBJ1-6,14,TRBV5-1,CASSVGVYNSPLHF,TGCGCCAGCAGTGTAGGGGTTTATAATTCACCCCTCCACTTT
-,-,TRBJ2-7,13,TRBV4-1,CASSPSWGREQYF,TGCGCCAGCAGCCCCTCTTGGGGCCGCGAGCAGTACTTC
-,-,TRBJ1-6,15,TRBV6-1,CASSEGGQTPLSLHF,TGTGCCAGCAGTGAGGGAGGGCAGACACCTCTTTCCCTCCACTTT
TRBD1,-,TRBJ1-2,12,TRBV2,CASHDRGYGYTF,TGTGCCAGCCACGACAGGGGCTATGGCTACACCTTC
-,-,TRBJ2-1,14,TRBV6-1,CASSENPADNEQFF,TGTGCCAGCAGTGAAAATCCGGCGGACAATGAGCAGTTCTTC
TRBD2,-,TRBJ2-2,16,TRBV11-1,CASSFGGGDSTGELFF,TGTGCCAGCAGCTTCGGCGGGGGGGATTCGACCGGGGAGCTGTTTTTT
-,-,TRBJ2-2,15,TRBV4-2,CASSPLTGTTGELFF,TGTGCCAGCAGCCCCCTGACAGGAACCACCGGGGAGCTGTTTTTT
-,-,TRBJ2-1,14,TRBV27,CASSNPARGREQFF,TGTGCCAGCAGTAACCCTGCACGGGGTCGTGAGCAGTTCTTC
-,-,TRBJ1-1,12,TRBV28,CASSLRGRGAFF,TGTGCCAGCAGTCTCAGGGGAAGGGGGGCTTTCTTT
TRBD2,-,TRBJ2-3,15,TRBV10-1,CASRETSGSADTQYF,TGCGCCAGCAGAGAGACTAGCGGGAGTGCAGATACGCAGTATTTT
TRBD1,-,TRBJ1-4,15,TRBV5-8,CASSSTGFSNEKLFF,TGTGCCAGCAGCTCGACAGGGTTTTCTAATGAAAAACTGTTTTTT
-,-,TRBJ1-1,14,TRBV18,CASSPLAANTEAFF,TGTGCCAGCTCACCACTAGCAGCTAACACTGAAGCTTTCTTT
-,-,TRBJ1-6,14,TRBV5-4,CASSLETGQSPLHF,TGTGCCAGCAGCTTGGAGACAGGACAATCACCCCTCCACTTT
-,-,TRBJ2-7,14,TRBV28,CASTSGGRAHEQYF,TGTGCCAGCACCTCTGGGGGCAGGGCCCACGAGCAGTACTTC
TRBD2,-,TRBJ2-3,16,TRBV5-1,CASSSSGRISTDTQYF,TGCGCCAGCAGCTCGAGCGGGAGAATTTCCACAGATACGCAGTATTTT
-,-,TRBJ2-2,15,TRBV27,CASSWDWANTGELFF,TGTGCCAGCAGTTGGGACTGGGCGAACACCGGGGAGCTGTTTTTT
TRBD1,-,TRBJ1-3,15,TRBV18,CASSPTGPLGNTIYF,TGTGCCAGCTCACCGACAGGGCCTCTTGGAAACACCATATATTTT
TRBD1,-,TRBJ1-1,14,TRBV18,CASSRTGEDTEAFF,TGTGCCAGCTCACGAACAGGGGAGGACACTGAAGCTTTCTTT
TRBD1,once,TRBJ1-1,13,TRBV28,CASRDRGRTEAFF,TGTGCCAGCAGGGACAGGGGGCGTACTGAAGCTTTCTTT
TRBD1,-,TRBJ1-3,15,TRBV28,CASSLATGGGDTIYF,TGTGCCAGCAGTTTGGCTACAGGGGGCGGAGACACCATATATTTT
-,-,TRBJ1-2,14,TRBV11-2,CASSLDPGYYGYTF,TGTGCCAGCAGCTTAGATCCAGGGTACTATGGCTACACCTTC
-,-,TRBJ1-3,13,TRBV30,CAWRPSSGNTIYF,TGTGCCTGGAGGCCCAGCTCTGGAAACACCATATATTTT
-,-,TRBJ1-2,17,TRBV18,CASSPPFSTGRQYGYTF,TGTGCCAGCTCACCCCCCTTCTCCACAGGGCGGCAGTATGGCTACACCTTC
-,-,TRBJ2-1,10,TRBV2,CASENNEQFF,TGTGCCAGCGAGAACAATGAGCAGTTCTTC
-,-,TRBJ2-5,14,TRBV27,CASSFRGGRETQYF,TGTGCCAGCAGTTTCAGGGGTGGGAGAGAGACCCAGTACTTC
-,once,TRBJ2-7,14,TRBV18,CASSPGFQSYEQYF,TGTGCCAGCTCACCAGGCTTCCAATCCTACGAGCAGTACTTC
-,-,TRBJ1-2,14,TRBV28,CASSLEQVGYGYTF,TGTGCCAGCAGTTTAGAACAGGTGGGCTATGGCTACACCTTC
-,-,TRBJ2-4,13,TRBV10-3,CAIRGGEQNIQYF,TGTGCCATCAGAGGGGGGGAGCAAAACATTCAGTACTTC